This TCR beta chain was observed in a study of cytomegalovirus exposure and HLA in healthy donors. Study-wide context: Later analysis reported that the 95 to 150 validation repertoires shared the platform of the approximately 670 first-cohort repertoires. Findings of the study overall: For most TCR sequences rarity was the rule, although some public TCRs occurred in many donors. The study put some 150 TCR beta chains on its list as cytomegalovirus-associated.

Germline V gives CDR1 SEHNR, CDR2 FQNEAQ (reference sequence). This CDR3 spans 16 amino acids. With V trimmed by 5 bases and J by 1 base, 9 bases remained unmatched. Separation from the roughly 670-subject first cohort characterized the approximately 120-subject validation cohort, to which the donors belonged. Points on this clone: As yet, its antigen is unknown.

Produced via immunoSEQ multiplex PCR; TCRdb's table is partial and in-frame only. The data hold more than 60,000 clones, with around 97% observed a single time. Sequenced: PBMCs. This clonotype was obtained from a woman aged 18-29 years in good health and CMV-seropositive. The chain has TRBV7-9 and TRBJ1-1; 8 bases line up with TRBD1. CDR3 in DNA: TGTGCCAGCAGCACTCAGACAGGGGACCCGAACACTGAAGCTTTCTTT. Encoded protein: CASSTQTGDPNTEAFF.